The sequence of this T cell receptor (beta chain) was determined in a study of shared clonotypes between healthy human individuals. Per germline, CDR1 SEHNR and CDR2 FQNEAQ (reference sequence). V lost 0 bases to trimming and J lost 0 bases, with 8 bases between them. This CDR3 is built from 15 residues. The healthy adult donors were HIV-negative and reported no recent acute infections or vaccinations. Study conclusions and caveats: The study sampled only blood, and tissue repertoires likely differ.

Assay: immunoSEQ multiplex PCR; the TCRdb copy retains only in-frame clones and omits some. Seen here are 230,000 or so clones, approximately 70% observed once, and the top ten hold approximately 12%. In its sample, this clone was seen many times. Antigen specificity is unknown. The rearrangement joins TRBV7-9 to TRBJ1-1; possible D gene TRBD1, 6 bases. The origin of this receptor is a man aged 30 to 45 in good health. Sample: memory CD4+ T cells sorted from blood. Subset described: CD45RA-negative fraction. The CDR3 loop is CASSLAWTVNTEAFF. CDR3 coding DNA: TGTGCCAGCAGCTTAGCATGGACAGTGAACACTGAAGCTTTCTTT.